This T cell receptor beta chain originates from a study of OX40 agonist ivuxolimab in advanced cancers. Looking at the study overall: It was ivuxolimab, an agonistic anti-OX40 (CD134) antibody, that patients were treated with.

Germline CDR1 reads MNHNS; CDR2 reads SASEGT. The CDR3 totals 13 residues. Trimming pared 8 bases from V and 1 base from J, leaving 12 bases between. The repertoire was sequenced with immunoSEQ multiplex PCR; TCRdb's copy has only in-frame clones and lacks some. Of over 65,000 clones listed, roughly 84% are singletons. This specimen consisted of CD4+ or CD8+ T cells sorted from blood, obtained in a trial of the OX40 agonist ivuxolimab. The clonotype originates from an adult with an advanced solid tumor such as melanoma, head and neck, liver or kidney cancer. The V gene is TRBV6-1, the J gene TRBJ2-7; D could derive from TRBD1 or TRBD2 (5 bases each). The CDR3 DNA reads TGTGCCAGCCAGGGCGGGTTTTCCTACGAGCAGTACTTC. It is translated as CASQGGFSYEQYF.